Listed below are T cell receptor beta chains from one sample, sequenced in a study of blood T cell repertoires in COVID-19. Here immunoSEQ multiplex PCR was the method, and the copy in TCRdb shows in-frame clones only, minus some. The table has some 180,000 clones, more than 70% seen once. Source material: PBMCs or T cells enriched from blood (not recorded which). The source is a man aged 35 to 55 who had recovered from COVID-19. Both conserved end residues are part of each CDR3. The order of the fields is D gene, J gene, CDR3 length, clone size, V gene, CDR3 protein, CDR3 DNA. D genes are given only for firm matches. Clone size is shown for a subset of rows, as once, few, many or a class of expanded clone.

NA | TRBJ2-2 | 15 | NA | TRBV7-9 | CASSLRQGYTGELFF | TGTGCCAGCAGCTTAAGGCAGGGGTACACCGGGGAGCTGTTTTTT
NA | TRBJ2-1 | 15 | NA | TRBV6-2/TRBV6-3 | CASSLLRDSYNEQFF | TGTGCCAGCAGCCTCCTCAGGGATTCTTACAATGAGCAGTTCTTC
NA | TRBJ1-6 | 15 | few | TRBV6-5 | CASSYPDRNNSPLHF | TGTGCCAGCAGTTACCCTGACAGGAATAATTCACCCCTCCACTTT
NA | TRBJ1-1 | 15 | NA | TRBV5-6 | CASSRPGGAHTEAFF | TGTGCCAGCAGCCGACCCGGTGGGGCGCACACTGAAGCTTTCTTT
TRBD1 | TRBJ1-5 | 14 | NA | TRBV19 | CASSRGQGYQPQHF | TGTGCCAGTAGTAGAGGACAGGGATATCAGCCCCAGCATTTT
TRBD1 | TRBJ2-5 | 14 | NA | TRBV5-1 | CASSPNDREETQYF | TGCGCCAGCAGCCCTAATGACAGGGAAGAGACCCAGTACTTC
NA | TRBJ2-3 | 14 | NA | TRBV5-1 | CASSPQVDTDTQYF | TGCGCCAGCAGCCCCCAGGTGGACACAGATACGCAGTATTTT
NA | TRBJ1-1 | 14 | NA | TRBV3-1/TRBV3-2 | CASSHREAGTEAFF | TGTGCCAGCAGCCATAGGGAGGCTGGCACTGAAGCTTTCTTT
NA | TRBJ2-3 | 13 | NA | TRBV9 | CASREGSTDTQYF | TGTGCCAGCAGAGAGGGCAGCACAGATACGCAGTATTTT
NA | TRBJ1-1 | 11 | NA | TRBV12-3/TRBV12-4 | CASSLSLTAFF | TGTGCCAGCAGTTTGTCACTAACGGCTTTCTTT
NA | TRBJ1-1 | 13 | few | TRBV19 | CASSETRGTEAFF | TGTGCCAGTAGTGAAACGCGGGGCACTGAAGCTTTCTTT
NA | TRBJ2-3 | 13 | few | TRBV10-1 | CASSGGLTDTQYF | TGCGCCAGCAGTGGGGGGCTGACAGATACGCAGTATTTT
TRBD2 | TRBJ2-7 | 13 | NA | TRBV30 | CAWKAGDPYEQYF | TGTGCCTGGAAAGCGGGGGACCCCTACGAGCAGTACTTC
NA | TRBJ1-1 | 15 | NA | TRBV3-1/TRBV3-2 | CASSQEGLSNTEAFF | TGTGCCAGCAGCCAAGAGGGGCTAAGTAACACTGAAGCTTTCTTT
NA | TRBJ1-1 | 13 | few | TRBV5-1 | CASSRGQGTEAFF | TGCGCCAGCAGCCGAGGACAAGGTACTGAAGCTTTCTTT
NA | TRBJ1-5 | 16 | NA | TRBV5-8 | CASNLPTGPSNQPQHF | TGTGCCAGCAACCTTCCGACAGGTCCATCGAATCAGCCCCAGCATTTT
NA | TRBJ2-1 | 14 | NA | TRBV5-4 | CASSLVAAVNEQFF | TGTGCCAGCAGCTTGGTGGCAGCGGTCAATGAGCAGTTCTTC
NA | TRBJ2-2 | 16 | NA | TRBV13 | CASSLGLRGATGELFF | TGTGCCAGCAGCTTAGGTCTCAGGGGGGCCACCGGGGAGCTGTTTTTT
TRBD2 | TRBJ2-5 | 14 | NA | TRBV10-3 | CASHPGRVQETQYF | TGTGCCTCCCACCCGGGGAGGGTCCAAGAGACCCAGTACTTC
TRBD1 | TRBJ1-6 | 16 | NA | TRBV4-1 | CASRGTGSSYNSPLHF | TGCGCCAGCAGGGGGACAGGCAGCTCCTATAATTCACCCCTCCACTTT
TRBD1 | TRBJ1-2 | 15 | NA | TRBV6-5 | CASSYPWAGGYGYTF | TGTGCCAGCAGTTACCCTTGGGCAGGGGGCTATGGCTACACCTTC
TRBD2 | TRBJ2-1 | 24 | NA | TRBV9 | CASSVVDRGWASGRKHPTYNEQFF | TGTGCCAGCAGCGTAGTGGATAGGGGGTGGGCTAGCGGGAGGAAACACCCGACCTACAATGAGCAGTTCTTC
TRBD2 | TRBJ2-3 | 17 | NA | TRBV9 | CASSDRLAGELFDTQYF | TGTGCCAGCAGCGATCGACTAGCGGGGGAGCTATTTGATACGCAGTATTTT
TRBD1 | TRBJ1-3 | 14 | NA | TRBV7-6 | CASSSGQSGNTIYF | TGTGCCAGCAGCTCGGGACAGTCTGGAAACACCATATATTTT
TRBD2 | TRBJ2-3 | 18 | NA | TRBV7-2 | CASSYLLLAGGPTDTQYF | TGTGCCAGCAGCTACCTCCTCCTAGCGGGAGGGCCCACAGATACGCAGTATTTT
TRBD1 | TRBJ1-4 | 13 | NA | TRBV5-1 | CASGGTGNEKLFF | TGCGCCAGCGGCGGGACAGGTAATGAAAAACTGTTTTTT
NA | TRBJ1-2 | 13 | NA | TRBV7-9 | CASSLGEDYGYTF | TGTGCCAGCAGCTTAGGGGAGGACTATGGCTACACCTTC
TRBD1 | TRBJ2-7 | 15 | NA | TRBV6-5 | CASSYSDRGSYEQYF | TGTGCCAGCAGTTACTCGGACAGGGGCTCCTACGAGCAGTACTTC
TRBD1 | TRBJ1-4 | 16 | few | TRBV15 | CATSRVVGTGGEKLFF | TGTGCCACCAGCCGCGTCGTTGGGACAGGAGGTGAAAAACTGTTTTTT
NA | TRBJ2-7 | 11 | NA | TRBV3-1/TRBV3-2 | CASSQFDEQYF | TGTGCCAGCAGCCAGTTCGACGAGCAGTACTTC
TRBD1 | TRBJ2-7 | 15 | NA | TRBV19 | CASGMTGQKSYEQYF | TGTGCCAGTGGGATGACGGGACAGAAATCCTACGAGCAGTACTTC
NA | TRBJ1-2 | 13 | NA | TRBV5-6 | CASSSTVRWGYTF | TGTGCCAGCAGCTCCACAGTTCGATGGGGCTACACCTTC
NA | TRBJ1-5 | 14 | NA | TRBV28 | CASSLSLSNQPQHF | TGTGCCAGCAGTTTATCACTGAGCAATCAGCCCCAGCATTTT
TRBD2 | TRBJ2-1 | 18 | once | TRBV19 | CASSTGLAGVTTYNEQFF | TGTGCCAGTAGTACGGGTCTAGCGGGGGTCACAACTTACAATGAGCAGTTCTTC
TRBD1 | TRBJ1-1 | 14 | NA | TRBV5-1 | CASSLDYRGTEAFF | TGCGCCAGCAGCTTGGATTACAGGGGGACTGAAGCTTTCTTT
NA | TRBJ1-1 | 14 | NA | TRBV28 | CASSLFLGNTEAFF | TGTGCCAGCAGTTTATTCCTAGGGAACACTGAAGCTTTCTTT
NA | TRBJ2-7 | 13 | few | TRBV15 | CATSRERVYEQYF | TGTGCCACCAGCAGAGAGCGGGTTTACGAGCAGTACTTC
TRBD2 | TRBJ2-7 | 14 | NA | TRBV6-2/TRBV6-3 | CASSPAGGRYEQYF | TGTGCCAGCAGCCCCGCGGGGGGCCGGTACGAGCAGTACTTC
NA | TRBJ1-4 | 15 | NA | TRBV11-2 | CASSLGSGTNEKLFF | TGTGCCAGCAGCTTAGGATCAGGAACTAATGAAAAACTGTTTTTT